Following are 16 T cell receptor beta chains from one sample sequenced in a study of human T cells and chemical hapten exposure. Time point described: patch test 2, 6 weeks after DPC sensitization. Treatment specified: therapeutic diphenylcyclopropenone sensitization with weekly scalp DPC. TCRdb ran MiXCR on the RACE reads and lists one entry per CDR3 protein. The data contain about 380,000 distinct CDR3 sequences, about 6.9% of them singletons. The sample consisted of whole blood, taken in connection with sensitization to the hapten diphenylcyclopropenone (DPC). All receptors come from a woman aged 18-30 years with alopecia areata. Some clones in this sample may be carry-over from other donors' samples.

The chain employs TRBV5-1 and TRBJ2-1, with unresolved D. The V gene lost 5 bases and the J gene lost 6 bases, with 21 bases spanning the gap. CDR3 length equals 16 residues. Germline CDR1 and CDR2: SGHRS and YFSETQ. Here the CDR3 reads CASRSDRGVKGNEQFF. The DNA of the CDR3 is TGCGCCAGCAGATCAGATCGAGGAGTAAAGGGCAATGAGCAGTTCTTC. Using reference TRBV5-1 and TRBJ2-1 for the parts outside the CDR3, the full variable domain is KAGVTQTPRYLIKTRGQQVTLSCSPISGHRSVSWYQQTPGQGLQFLFEYFSETQRNKGNFPGRFSGRQFSNSRSEMNVSTLELGDSALYLCASRSDRGVKGNEQFFGPGTRLTVL.

The chain uses TRBV28 and TRBJ1-2; D is ambiguous. V was trimmed by 3 bases and J by 7 bases, leaving 9 bases between them. The CDR3 extends over 12 amino acids. Germline CDR1 MDHEN, CDR2 SYDVKM. The CDR3 region has the DNA TGTGCCAGCAGTTTGGGTACGTCTGGCTACACCTTC. It translates to CASSLGTSGYTF.

The rearrangement joins TRBV12-3 or TRBV12-4 to TRBJ2-3; D may correspond to TRBD1 or TRBD2 (5 bases each). The CDR3 length is 16 residues. The V end was cut by 4 bases, the J end by 2 bases, with 16 bases between. CDR3 coding DNA: TGTGCCAGCAGTTCGTACGGGACGGAGTACACAGATACGCAGTATTTT. This codes for CASSSYGTEYTDTQYF.

The table lists this clonotype with a few counts. The chain is built from TRBV4-3 and TRBJ2-1; no clear D. This CDR3 comprises 13 residues. V dropped 1 base and J dropped 13 bases, with 14 bases sitting between them. The germline gives CDR1 LGHNA, CDR2 YSLEER. CDR3 sequence: CASSQVPRSRQFF. The CDR3 coding sequence is TGCGCCAGCAGCCAAGTCCCCCGAAGTCGACAGTTCTTC.

This clonotype was detected only once. The V and J genes are TRBV7-8 and TRBJ2-3, with TRBD1 as a possible D gene (5 bases). The CDR3 totals 15 residues. V was pared by 5 bases and J by 1 base, with 13 bases between. The germline V gene has CDR1 SGHVS and CDR2 FQNEAQ. CDR3 sequence (DNA): TGTGCCAGCAGCCAACATAAGGGGCGCACAGATACGCAGTATTTT. This codes for CASSQHKGRTDTQYF.

This chain uses TRBV6-6 with TRBJ1-5; D uncertain. The CDR3 is 14 residues long. Trimming cost V 2 bases and J 4 bases, with 9 bases left between them. Looked up from germline, CDR1 is MNHNY and CDR2 is SVGAGI (reference sequence). Written as DNA, the CDR3 is TGTGCCAGCAGTTACCTAACAGAAAATCAGCCCCAGCATTTT. It is translated as CASSYLTENQPQHF.

The chain joins TRBV6-2 or TRBV6-3 to TRBJ1-5; 7 bases align to TRBD1. The CDR3 contains 17 residues. Germline-derived CDR1 and CDR2 are MNHEY and SVGEGT. With 4 bases clipped from V and 0 bases from J, the junction kept 9 bases outside the gene matches. The CDR3 region has the DNA TGTGCCAGCAGTTTCCCGACAGGGAGGGATAGCAATCAGCCCCAGCATTTT. It yields the protein CASSFPTGRDSNQPQHF.

Of note for this clonotype: A much larger clone sits a single nucleotide away, making a read error possible. The gene calls are TRBV20-1 and TRBJ2-5; D is ambiguous. Per the germline V gene, CDR1 is DFQATT and CDR2 is SNEGSKA (reference sequence). V was shortened by 5 bases and J by 4 bases, with 8 bases between the two germline ends. The CDR3 contains 11 residues. Written as DNA, the CDR3 is TGCAGTGCTCATGATCGAGAGACCCAGTACTTC. Its translation: CSAHDRETQYF.

The V gene is TRBV20-1, the J gene TRBJ2-3; 7 nucleotides match TRBD2. The CDR3 spans 18 residues. Germline V gene lookup returns CDR1 DFQATT and CDR2 SNEGSKA (reference sequence). Unmatched junction bases numbered 14, after V lost 2 bases and J lost 0 bases. CDR3: CSARSRGSGGGSTDTQYF. In DNA form, the CDR3 reads TGCAGTGCTAGAAGCAGAGGGTCGGGCGGGGGAAGCACAGATACGCAGTATTTT.

The genes are TRBV20-1 and TRBJ2-3, with 9 nucleotides matching TRBD1. Unmatched junction bases numbered 10, after V lost 0 bases and J lost 6 bases. Germline loops: CDR1 DFQATT, CDR2 SNEGSKA (reference sequence). This CDR3 spans 16 amino acids. This CDR3 reads CSARDWGQGLRDTQYF. The CDR3 bases are TGCAGTGCTAGAGATTGGGGACAGGGATTACGGGATACGCAGTATTTT.

The chain joins TRBV4-2 to TRBJ1-3; D is perhaps TRBD1 (6 bases). Germline V gives CDR1 LGHNA, CDR2 YNFKEQ. Trimming took 0 bases from V and 0 from J, leaving 12 bases between them. The CDR3 extends over 17 amino acids. DNA for the CDR3: TGTGCCAGCAGCCAAGAGCGCGGGGGCCCCTCTGGAAACACCATATATTTT. Residues: CASSQERGGPSGNTIYF.

About this clonotype itself: This may stem from a read error, because a much larger clone lies one nucleotide away. The chain has TRBV20-1 and TRBJ2-3; D unclear. In germline, CDR1 is DFQATT, CDR2 SNEGSKA (reference sequence). CDR3 length: 16 amino acids. The CDR3 sequence: CSPRDGQASSTDTQYF. In DNA form, the CDR3 reads TGCAGTCCTAGAGATGGGCAGGCGAGTAGCACAGATACGCAGTATTTT.

The rearrangement links TRBV5-1 to TRBJ1-4, with D perhaps matching TRBD1 (5 bases). Germline CDR1 is SGHRS and CDR2 is YFSETQ. CDR3 length: 17 amino acids. V was trimmed by 4 bases and J by 13 bases, leaving 29 bases between them. In DNA, the CDR3 is TGCGCCAGCAGCCCGTTTGTGGAGAGGGGCCCTTCCCAGGGACTGTTTTTT. It encodes CASSPFVERGPSQGLFF. Supplemented by reference TRBV5-1 and TRBJ1-4, the full variable domain reads KAGVTQTPRYLIKTRGQQVTLSCSPISGHRSVSWYQQTPGQGLQFLFEYFSETQRNKGNFPGRFSGRQFSNSRSEMNVSTLELGDSALYLCASSPFVERGPSQGLFFGSGTQLSVL.

This clonotype was counted only a few times. The V and J genes are TRBV7-9 and TRBJ2-2; D may be TRBD2 (6 bases). Germline CDR1 is SEHNR and CDR2 is FQNEAQ (reference sequence). Trimming left V 8 bases short and J 1 base short, with 11 bases between. This CDR3 is 14 amino acids long. DNA for the CDR3: TGTGCCAGCTCGGCCGGGGGGAACACCGGGGAGCTGTTTTTT. Translation gives CASSAGGNTGELFF.

This clonotype showed up just a few times. The chain joins TRBV3-1 to TRBJ2-5; D might be TRBD1 (5 bases). Germline loops: CDR1 LGHDT, CDR2 YNNKEL (reference sequence). Trimming shortened V by 2 bases and J by 5 bases, and 9 bases separated the two germline ends. This CDR3 comprises 13 residues. Here the CDR3 DNA reads TGTGCCAGCAGCCAAAGGGGTAGCGAGACCCAGTACTTC. It codes for CASSQRGSETQYF.

This clonotype has ten or more counts. The chain combines TRBV29-1 with TRBJ1-1; 7 bases agree with TRBD1. Germline V gives CDR1 SQVTM, CDR2 ANQGSEA. The CDR3 is made up of 10 amino acids. Trimming at V came to 7 bases and at J to 8 bases, leaving 4 bases not matched to a gene. In DNA form, the CDR3 reads TGCAGCGGGGAGGACAGGGAAGCTTTCTTT. Translating it yields CSGEDREAFF.